A selection of T cell receptor beta chains follows, all from one sample in a study of T cell repertoires in cytomegalovirus infection. Their specific antigens are unknown. In TCRdb, the reads were re-called with MiXCR into one record per CDR3 protein. The repertoire has some 71,000 distinct CDR3 sequences, about 29% of them found once; the top ten carry just under 60%. Material: CD8+ T cells from cultured PBMCs, obtained from culture after CMV antigen stimulation. Receptor source: a human donor in good health (CMV status not recorded). Some clones in this sample may be carry-over from other donors' samples. Both conserved end residues are part of each CDR3. Each record gives: clone size, J gene, V gene, D gene, CDR3 DNA, CDR3 protein. D genes are given only for firm matches. Not every row has a clone size; where given, it reads once, few, many or a size class.

size: few
J: TRBJ1-1
V: TRBV7-6
D: .
DNA: TGTGCCAGCACCCAGGGCACGAACACTGAAGCTTTCTTT
CDR3: CASTQGTNTEAFF

size: .
J: TRBJ2-5
V: TRBV4-2
D: .
DNA: TGTGCCAGCAGCCAAGATGAAGCGTCGGGACGCAAGACCCAGTACTTC
CDR3: CASSQDEASGRKTQYF

size: once
J: TRBJ2-1
V: TRBV25-1
D: TRBD2
DNA: TGTGCCAGCAGTGAGGAAGCGGGATTAATCAATGAGCAGTTCTTC
CDR3: CASSEEAGLINEQFF

size: many
J: TRBJ1-1
V: TRBV6-1
D: .
DNA: TGTGCCAGCAGTGCAATAGGGACAGAAGCTTTCTTT
CDR3: CASSAIGTEAFF

size: once
J: TRBJ2-5
V: TRBV2
D: .
DNA: TGTGCCAGCAGTGAAGGCCGGGAACTCGGGGAGACCCAGTACTTC
CDR3: CASSEGRELGETQYF

size: .
J: TRBJ2-7
V: TRBV7-6
D: TRBD2
DNA: TGTGCCAGCAGCTTAACTAGCGGGAGGGAGCAGTACTTC
CDR3: CASSLTSGREQYF

size: few
J: TRBJ2-7
V: TRBV27
D: .
DNA: TGTGCCAGCAGTTTAAGGACAGCGACTTCCTACGAGCAGTACTTC
CDR3: CASSLRTATSYEQYF

size: many
J: TRBJ2-7
V: TRBV4-3
D: .
DNA: TGCGCCAGCAGCGAAAATTCAGGGTACTACGAGCAGTACTTC
CDR3: CASSENSGYYEQYF

size: .
J: TRBJ1-5
V: TRBV12-3/TRBV12-4
D: .
DNA: TGTGCCAGCAGTTTCCCGGGTAGGCCCCAGCATTTT
CDR3: CASSFPGRPQHF

size: .
J: TRBJ2-1
V: TRBV25-1
D: .
DNA: TGTGCCAGCAGTGAATTGGGCGCGGCTAATGAGCAGTTCTTC
CDR3: CASSELGAANEQFF

size: many
J: TRBJ1-5
V: TRBV28
D: TRBD1
DNA: TGTGCCAGCAGTTCCCCCTTCGTAGGGGGCGATCAGCCCCAGCATTTT
CDR3: CASSSPFVGGDQPQHF

size: few
J: TRBJ1-1
V: TRBV28
D: .
DNA: TGTGCCAGCAGTTTAAGAATGAACACTGAAGCTTTCTTT
CDR3: CASSLRMNTEAFF

size: .
J: TRBJ2-1
V: TRBV2
D: .
DNA: TGTGCCAGCAGCCTCGAGGGGGACACCTACAATGAGCAGTTCTTC
CDR3: CASSLEGDTYNEQFF

size: .
J: TRBJ2-7
V: TRBV19
D: TRBD1
DNA: TGTGCCAGTAGTATAGGGACAGGGGCGACCGAGCAGTACTTC
CDR3: CASSIGTGATEQYF

size: .
J: TRBJ1-5
V: TRBV20-1
D: TRBD1
DNA: TGCAGTGCTACGATAGGGGGCGTCGGCAATCAGCCCCAGCATTTT
CDR3: CSATIGGVGNQPQHF

size: many
J: TRBJ2-7
V: TRBV10-3
D: .
DNA: TGTGCCATCAGTGAGGAGGGCGAGCAGTACTTC
CDR3: CAISEEGEQYF

size: .
J: TRBJ2-7
V: TRBV6-2/TRBV6-3
D: .
DNA: TGTGCCAGCAGTTATGCGGGGGAGCAGTACTTC
CDR3: CASSYAGEQYF

size: many
J: TRBJ2-3
V: TRBV7-3
D: .
DNA: TGTGCCAGCAGCCAACGGTCTAGCACAGATACGCAGTATTTT
CDR3: CASSQRSSTDTQYF

size: .
J: TRBJ2-1
V: TRBV19
D: TRBD2
DNA: TGTGCCAGTAGTATTTGGGCTAGCGGGAGGGCCGATGAGCAGTTCTTC
CDR3: CASSIWASGRADEQFF

size: few
J: TRBJ2-2
V: TRBV4-3
D: .
DNA: TGCGCCAGCAGCCAAGGCGGCGGGACGAACACCGGGGAGCTGTTTTTT
CDR3: CASSQGGGTNTGELFF

size: many
J: TRBJ1-1
V: TRBV9
D: .
DNA: TGTGCCAGCAGCGTAGCCGGAAACTGGAACACTGAAGCTTTCTTT
CDR3: CASSVAGNWNTEAFF

size: .
J: TRBJ2-7
V: TRBV4-2
D: TRBD2
DNA: TGTGCCAGCAGCCAACCACGACTAGCTATCGACGAGCAGTACTTC
CDR3: CASSQPRLAIDEQYF

size: .
J: TRBJ1-1
V: TRBV12-3/TRBV12-4
D: .
DNA: TGTGCCAGCAGTTTTCCAGCGGGAGCTGAAGCTTTCTTT
CDR3: CASSFPAGAEAFF

size: few
J: TRBJ2-2
V: TRBV5-4
D: .
DNA: TGTGCCAGCAGCTCCACACGCACCGGGGAGCTGTTTTTT
CDR3: CASSSTRTGELFF

size: many
J: TRBJ1-6
V: TRBV7-2
D: .
DNA: TGTGCCAGCATCTCCAGGACGGTCTTGGGTAATTCACCCCTCCACTTT
CDR3: CASISRTVLGNSPLHF

size: .
J: TRBJ1-5
V: TRBV6-6
D: .
DNA: TGTGCCAGCACCCCAGGGGTTGGTGGGCCCCAGCATTTT
CDR3: CASTPGVGGPQHF

size: .
J: TRBJ2-7
V: TRBV20-1
D: TRBD1
DNA: TGCAGTGTCGCAACCGGGGACAGGGGAGGGAACGAGCAGTACTTC
CDR3: CSVATGDRGGNEQYF

size: many
J: TRBJ2-2
V: TRBV7-2
D: .
DNA: TGTGCCAGCAGCCCTAGACGGAACACCGGGGAGCTGTTTTTT
CDR3: CASSPRRNTGELFF

size: .
J: TRBJ1-5
V: TRBV6-1
D: TRBD1
DNA: TGTGCCAGCAGTGAAGTAGACAGGGGAAGCAATCAGCCCCAGCATTTT
CDR3: CASSEVDRGSNQPQHF

size: .
J: TRBJ2-6
V: TRBV20-1
D: .
DNA: TGCAGTGCTAGGGATTTCCGGGAGGCCAACGTCCTGACTTTC
CDR3: CSARDFREANVLTF

size: many
J: TRBJ2-7
V: TRBV28
D: .
DNA: TGTGCCACCGAGCCCCCAGGGGCCCACGAGCAGTACTTC
CDR3: CATEPPGAHEQYF

size: .
J: TRBJ2-7
V: TRBV7-2
D: .
DNA: TGTGCCAGCAGCGCTGTACAGAGCTCCTACGAGCAGTACTTC
CDR3: CASSAVQSSYEQYF

size: few
J: TRBJ1-1
V: TRBV28
D: .
DNA: TGTGCCAGCAGGGTAGGGGTTGAAGCTTTCTTT
CDR3: CASRVGVEAFF